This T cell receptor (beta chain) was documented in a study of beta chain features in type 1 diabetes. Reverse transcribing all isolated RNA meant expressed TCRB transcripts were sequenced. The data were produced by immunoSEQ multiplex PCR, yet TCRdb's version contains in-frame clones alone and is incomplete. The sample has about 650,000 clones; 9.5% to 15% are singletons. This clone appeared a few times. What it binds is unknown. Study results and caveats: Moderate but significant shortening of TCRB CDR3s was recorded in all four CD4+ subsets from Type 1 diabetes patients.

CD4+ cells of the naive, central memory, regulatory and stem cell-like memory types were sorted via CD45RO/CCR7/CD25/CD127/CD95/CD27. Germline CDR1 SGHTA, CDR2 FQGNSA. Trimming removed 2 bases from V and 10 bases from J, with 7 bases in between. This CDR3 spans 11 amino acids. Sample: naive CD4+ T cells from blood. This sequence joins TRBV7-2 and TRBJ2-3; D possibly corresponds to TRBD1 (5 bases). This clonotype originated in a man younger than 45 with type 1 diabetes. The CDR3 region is CASSLIGAQYF. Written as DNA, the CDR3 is TGTGCCAGCAGCTTAATAGGGGCGCAGTATTTT.